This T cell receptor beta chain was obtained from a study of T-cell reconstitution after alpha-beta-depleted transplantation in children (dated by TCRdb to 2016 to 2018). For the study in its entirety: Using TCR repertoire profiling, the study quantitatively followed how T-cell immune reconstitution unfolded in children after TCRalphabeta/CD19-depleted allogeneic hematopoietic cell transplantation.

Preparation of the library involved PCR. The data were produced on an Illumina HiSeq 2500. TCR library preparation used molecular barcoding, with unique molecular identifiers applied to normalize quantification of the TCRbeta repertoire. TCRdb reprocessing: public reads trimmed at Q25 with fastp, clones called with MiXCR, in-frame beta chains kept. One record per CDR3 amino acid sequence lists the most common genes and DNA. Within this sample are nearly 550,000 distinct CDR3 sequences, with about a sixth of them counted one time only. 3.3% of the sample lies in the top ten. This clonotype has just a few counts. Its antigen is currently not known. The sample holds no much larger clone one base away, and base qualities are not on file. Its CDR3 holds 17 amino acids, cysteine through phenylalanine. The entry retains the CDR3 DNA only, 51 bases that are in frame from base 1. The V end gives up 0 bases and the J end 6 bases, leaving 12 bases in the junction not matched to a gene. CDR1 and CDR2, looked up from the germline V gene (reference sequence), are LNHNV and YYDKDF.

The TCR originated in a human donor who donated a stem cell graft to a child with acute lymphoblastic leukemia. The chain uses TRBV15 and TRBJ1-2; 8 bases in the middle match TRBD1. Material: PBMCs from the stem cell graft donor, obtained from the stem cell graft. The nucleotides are TGTGCCACCAGCAGAGATTGGGGTCAGGGGGCGTCGCATGGCTACACCTTC. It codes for CATSRDWGQGASHGYTF.